This passage covers 28 T cell receptor beta chains from one sample sequenced in a study of shared clonotypes between healthy human individuals. Sequencing used immunoSEQ multiplex PCR; TCRdb keeps in-frame clones, though not all of them. The table shows more than 2 million clones, with around 93% occurring only once. The naive CD8 population came from CD45RO-negative cells selected for CCR7, without terminally differentiated effector memory CD45RA+ cells. Sequencing was done on a sample of naive CD8+ T cells from PBMCs. The receptors were sampled from a man between 18 and 29 years old in good health. Some clones in this sample may be carry-over from other donors' samples.

The chain couples TRBV6-5 to TRBJ1-5; D remains unclear. The length of the CDR3 is 10 residues. CDR1 and CDR2 from the germline V gene are MNHEY and SVGAGI. V gave up 8 bases and J gave up 11 bases, with 10 bases separating them. The CDR3 is CASSRRAQHF. The DNA of the CDR3 is TGTGCCAGCTCCCGGAGGGCCCAGCATTTT.

The chain recombines TRBV4-1 with TRBJ1-1, with D perhaps TRBD1 (6 bases). The germline V gene encodes CDR1 MGHRA and CDR2 YSYEKL. Trimming stripped 1 base from V and 5 bases from J, with 11 bases between. The CDR3 runs 14 residues. The CDR3 DNA follows: TGCGCCAGCAGCCAAGTTCCGGGGGCGACTGAAGCTTTCTTT. It codes for CASSQVPGATEAFF.

This clone was seen a single time. The V gene is TRBV28, the J gene TRBJ1-1; a weak D match, TRBD1 (6 bases). CDR1 is MDHEN, CDR2 SYDVKM, per germline. The CDR3 loop spans 13 amino acids. Trimming removed 0 bases at V and 5 bases at J, with 7 bases between. CDR3 loop: CASSLWGTTEAFF. CDR3 sequence (DNA): TGTGCCAGCAGTTTATGGGGGACAACTGAAGCTTTCTTT.

The chain couples TRBV9 to TRBJ2-2; TRBD2 matches 14 bases. This CDR3 is 16 amino acids long. Losses at the gene ends were 3 bases for V and 4 bases for J; bases not matched to a gene: 2. Germline CDR1 SGDLS, CDR2 YYNGEE. The CDR3 loop is CASSETSGRVTGELFF. The CDR3 DNA reads TGTGCCAGCAGCGAGACTAGCGGGAGGGTCACCGGGGAGCTGTTTTTT.

Details on this clone: The same CDR3 also results from other DNA sequences found in this sample. The chain has TRBV9 and TRBJ1-2; D is perhaps TRBD1 (5 bases). Trimming stripped 3 bases from V and 5 bases from J, with 11 bases between. Germline V gene lookup returns CDR1 SGDLS and CDR2 YYNGEE. This CDR3 region has 13 residues. CDR3 nucleotide sequence: TGTGCCAGCAGCGACGGGACGGTGTATGGCTACACCTTC. This sequence encodes CASSDGTVYGYTF. The full variable domain, its missing parts supplied by reference TRBV9 and TRBJ1-2, is DSGVTQTPKHLITATGQRVTLRCSPRSGDLSVYWYQQSLDQGLQFLIQYYNGEERAKGNILERFSAQQFPDLHSELNLSSLELGDSALYFCASSDGTVYGYTFGSGTRLTVV.

The chain uses TRBV27 and TRBJ2-2; TRBD2 matches 7 bases. V was pared by 3 bases and J by 4 bases, with 8 bases of the junction left unmatched. Germline CDR1 MNHEY, CDR2 SMNVEV (reference sequence). CDR3 length: 16 amino acids. The CDR3 DNA follows: TGTGCCAGCAGTTTTCAGCGGGGAGTTGGCACCGGGGAGCTGTTTTTT. Protein sequence: CASSFQRGVGTGELFF.

CDR3 in amino acids: CASSPGTYEEQYF. As DNA, the CDR3 is TGTGCCAGTAGTCCGGGGACCTACGAGGAGCAGTACTTC. This chain uses TRBV19 with TRBJ2-7; D might be TRBD1 or TRBD2, each matching 5 bases. Germline-derived CDR1 and CDR2 are LNHDA and SQIVND (reference sequence). CDR3 length equals 13 residues. V was clipped by 5 bases and J by 7 bases, with 15 bases between them.

This clone was detected a few times. The J gene is TRBJ1-1, the V gene TRBV7-9; TRBD1 matches 11 bases. The CDR3 spans 15 residues. The junction had 10 bases not matched to a gene; V was cut back by 5 bases and J by 8 bases. CDR1 is SEHNR and CDR2 is FQNEAQ in the germline V gene (reference sequence). This CDR3 reads CASSPRDRGSLEAFF. The CDR3 DNA is TGTGCCAGCAGCCCGCGGGACAGGGGGTCCCTAGAAGCTTTCTTT.

V and J are TRBV6-1 and TRBJ2-7, with D perhaps TRBD1 (5 bases). Trimming cost V 8 bases and J 3 bases, with 14 bases left between them. The V gene's germline CDR1 is MNHNS and CDR2 SASEGT. This CDR3 has 13 residues. The CDR3 is CASLDTPRYEQYF. The CDR3 DNA sequence: TGTGCCAGCTTGGACACGCCTCGCTACGAGCAGTACTTC.

V is TRBV19 and J is TRBJ2-1, with D perhaps matching TRBD2 (5 bases). V was pared by 3 bases and J by 2 bases, with 14 bases between. Per the germline V gene, CDR1 is LNHDA and CDR2 is SQIVND (reference sequence). The CDR3 sequence is 16 residues long. The CDR3: CASSIPGLGTYNEQFF. Written as DNA, the CDR3 is TGTGCCAGTAGTATCCCAGGACTTGGAACCTACAATGAGCAGTTCTTC.

V and J are TRBV9 and TRBJ2-5; D remains unclear. The CDR3 spans 14 residues. Germline V gene lookup returns CDR1 SGDLS and CDR2 YYNGEE. Deletions cut 4 bases from V and 5 bases from J, with 15 bases between. The CDR3 sequence: CASSPRQTRETQYF. The CDR3 nucleotides are TGTGCCAGCAGCCCTCGGCAAACCCGGGAGACCCAGTACTTC. Complete variable domain (other parts from reference TRBV9 and TRBJ2-5): DSGVTQTPKHLITATGQRVTLRCSPRSGDLSVYWYQQSLDQGLQFLIQYYNGEERAKGNILERFSAQQFPDLHSELNLSSLELGDSALYFCASSPRQTRETQYFGPGTRLLVL.

The V gene is TRBV13, the J gene TRBJ2-1; TRBD2 matches 11 bases. Trimming took 2 bases from V and 6 from J; bases not matched to a gene: 6. This CDR3 spans 16 amino acids. Germline assignment: CDR1 PRHDT and CDR2 FYEKMQ (reference sequence). The CDR3 DNA reads as TGTGCCAGCAGCTTAACATCTAGCGGGAGGAGCAATGAGCAGTTCTTC. Protein product: CASSLTSSGRSNEQFF.

The chain has TRBV28 and TRBJ2-7, with 7 nucleotides matching TRBD2. The germline V gene encodes CDR1 MDHEN and CDR2 SYDVKM. Trimming took 7 bases from V and 2 from J; bases not matched to a gene: 8. The CDR3 length is 14 residues. CDR3 nucleotide sequence: TGTGCCAGCACCTTAGCGGGTGGGCCCTACGAGCAGTACTTC. Protein: CASTLAGGPYEQYF. Using reference TRBV28 and TRBJ2-7 for the parts outside the CDR3, the full variable domain is DVKVTQSSRYLVKRTGEKVFLECVQDMDHENMFWYRQDPGLGLRLIYFSYDVKMKEKGDIPEGYSVSREKKERFSLILESASTNQTSMYLCASTLAGGPYEQYFGPGTRLTVT.

The chain recombines TRBV4-3 with TRBJ2-3; possibly TRBD2 for D (6 bases). The CDR3 runs 18 residues. CDR1 and CDR2 from the germline V gene are LGHNA and YSLEER. V was trimmed by 0 bases and J by 5 bases, leaving 21 bases between them. For the CDR3, the DNA is TGCGCCAGCAGCCAAGATGAGGAGACTAGTCAGTTCGGAGATACGCAGTATTTT. Its protein product is CASSQDEETSQFGDTQYF.

The chain recombines TRBV19 with TRBJ1-2; no reliable D call. V lost 1 base to trimming and J lost 0 bases, with 18 bases between them. The length of the CDR3 is 18 residues. CDR1 is LNHDA and CDR2 is SQIVND in the germline V gene (reference sequence). DNA of the CDR3: TGTGCCAGTAGTATAGCGGTGGCAAGTCCTAAAGCTAACTATGGCTACACCTTC. It yields the protein CASSIAVASPKANYGYTF.

The rearrangement uses TRBV6-6 and TRBJ2-1, with D perhaps assigned TRBD1 or TRBD2 (5 bases each). Trimming removed 7 bases from V and 15 bases from J, with 25 bases in between. Germline values: CDR1 MNHNY, CDR2 SVGAGI (reference sequence). CDR3 length equals 14 residues. The CDR3 loop reads CASTEGIRPLGRFF. The CDR3 DNA follows: TGTGCCAGCACCGAGGGGATACGGCCCCTAGGTCGGTTCTTC.

The V and J genes are TRBV7-7 and TRBJ1-3; TRBD1 might be the D (5 bases). Trimming left V 5 bases short and J 4 bases short, with 18 bases between. Germline-derived CDR1 and CDR2 are SSHAT and FNYEAQ (reference sequence). The CDR3 runs to 16 residues. The CDR3 sequence: CASSPGPGISGNTIYF. CDR3 bases: TGTGCCAGCAGCCCGGGACCAGGCATATCGGGAAACACCATATATTTT. Full variable domain (missing parts from reference TRBV7-7 and TRBJ1-3): GAGVSQSPRYKVTKRGQDVTLRCDPISSHATLYWYQQALGQGPEFLTYFNYEAQPDKSGLPSDRFSAERPEGSISTLTIQRTEQRDSAMYRCASSPGPGISGNTIYFGEGSWLTVV.

This sequence joins TRBV12-2 and TRBJ2-7; the D call TRBD1 from the table was never checked on the DNA. TRBV12-2 represents a pseudogene. CDR3 length: 15 residues. CDR3 amino acids: CASRLAQGFTYEQYF. The CDR3 coding sequence is TGTGCAAGTCGCTTAGCACAGGGATTTACCTACGAGCAGTACTTC.

This clone was counted a single time. The chain is built from TRBV6-1 and TRBJ2-1; 12 bases align to TRBD2. Germline V gene sequence: CDR1 MNHNS, CDR2 SASEGT. Trimming removed 4 bases from V and 1 base from J; junction bases left unmatched: 5. The CDR3 is 17 amino acids. CDR3 protein: CASSGSSGRVSYNEQFF. Here the CDR3 DNA reads TGTGCCAGCAGTGGTTCTAGCGGGAGGGTGTCCTACAATGAGCAGTTCTTC.

The V gene is TRBV4-3, the J gene TRBJ2-1; unclear D gene. This CDR3 is 17 amino acids long. Per the germline V gene, CDR1 is LGHNA and CDR2 is YSLEER. Deletions cut 0 bases from V and 4 bases from J, with 16 bases between. This chain's CDR3 is CASSQDGMSETYNEQFF. CDR3 bases: TGCGCCAGCAGCCAAGATGGGATGTCAGAGACTTACAATGAGCAGTTCTTC.

The J gene is TRBJ2-3, the V gene TRBV7-3; weak D call: TRBD2 (6 bases). Trimming removed 2 bases from V and 4 bases from J, with 10 bases in between. Germline CDR1 is SGHTA and CDR2 is FQGTGA. This CDR3 region has 14 residues. The CDR3 loop reads CASSLWGEADTQYF. CDR3 in DNA: TGTGCCAGCAGCTTATGGGGGGAAGCAGATACGCAGTATTTT.

This rearrangement joins TRBV4-1 to TRBJ2-7, with D uncertain. Germline loops: CDR1 MGHRA, CDR2 YSYEKL. This CDR3 has 16 amino acids. Between the trimmed V and J ends, which lost 0 bases and 4 bases, there was a span of 16 bases. In nucleotides, the CDR3 is TGCGCCAGCAGCCAAGATCGCGACTTAACGGCGTACGAGCAGTACTTC. This sequence encodes CASSQDRDLTAYEQYF.

V is TRBV11-1 and J is TRBJ1-1; D is ambiguous. The germline CDR1 and CDR2 sequences are SGHAT and FQDESV (reference sequence). Trimming cost V 5 bases and J 3 bases, with 7 bases left between them. The length of the CDR3 is 12 residues. The CDR3 DNA sequence: TGTGCCAGCAGCCGCCGGGACACTGAAGCTTTCTTT. Amino acid sequence: CASSRRDTEAFF. Drawing the rest from reference TRBV11-1 and TRBJ1-1, the complete variable domain is EAEVAQSPRYKITEKSQAVAFWCDPISGHATLYWYRQILGQGPELLVQFQDESVVDDSQLPKDRFSAERLKGVDSTLKIQPAELGDSAMYLCASSRRDTEAFFGQGTRLTVV.

This rearrangement joins TRBV28 to TRBJ1-1, with 7 bases fitting TRBD1. Germline assignment: CDR1 MDHEN and CDR2 SYDVKM. With V trimmed by 11 bases and J by 4 bases, 10 bases remained unmatched. This CDR3 spans 13 amino acids. DNA for the CDR3: TGTGCCGGAAAACAGGGGCGGGCCACTGAAGCTTTCTTT. Translated, it gives CAGKQGRATEAFF.

The V and J genes are TRBV27 and TRBJ2-6, with D hard to call. This CDR3 is 13 amino acids long. V lost 5 bases and J 3 bases, leaving 5 bases between the germline ends. Germline values: CDR1 MNHEY, CDR2 SMNVEV (reference sequence). The chain's CDR3 is CASSQIGANVLTF. DNA for the CDR3: TGTGCCAGCAGTCAAATTGGGGCCAACGTCCTGACTTTC.

The table lists this clone with a count of one. The rearrangement links TRBV30 to TRBJ2-7; D is perhaps TRBD2 (6 bases). The germline V and J ends were trimmed by 0 bases and 6 bases, with 15 bases remaining between them. This CDR3 is 14 amino acids long. CDR1 GTSNPN and CDR2 SVGIG come from the germline V gene (reference sequence). This CDR3 reads CAWSVDGGEPEQYF. For the CDR3, the DNA is TGTGCCTGGAGTGTAGACGGAGGGGAACCCGAGCAGTACTTC.

J is TRBJ2-7 and V is TRBV4-1; TRBD2 is a possible D gene (6 bases). V was clipped by 1 base and J by 6 bases, with 13 bases between them. The germline V gene has CDR1 MGHRA and CDR2 YSYEKL. This CDR3 has 14 residues. The CDR3 here is CASSQVQPGGEQYF. The CDR3 DNA follows: TGCGCCAGCAGCCAAGTCCAACCCGGGGGCGAGCAGTACTTC.

This chain links TRBV21-1 with TRBJ2-7; TRBD1 is taken as the D call from the table, unchecked against the DNA. TRBV21-1 is marked as a pseudogene. The CDR3 is 18 residues long. CDR3 sequence (DNA): TGTGCCAGCAGCAAAATCCTCTTTGGGACAGAAATGTACTACGAGCAGTACTTC. This gives the protein CASSKILFGTEMYYEQYF.